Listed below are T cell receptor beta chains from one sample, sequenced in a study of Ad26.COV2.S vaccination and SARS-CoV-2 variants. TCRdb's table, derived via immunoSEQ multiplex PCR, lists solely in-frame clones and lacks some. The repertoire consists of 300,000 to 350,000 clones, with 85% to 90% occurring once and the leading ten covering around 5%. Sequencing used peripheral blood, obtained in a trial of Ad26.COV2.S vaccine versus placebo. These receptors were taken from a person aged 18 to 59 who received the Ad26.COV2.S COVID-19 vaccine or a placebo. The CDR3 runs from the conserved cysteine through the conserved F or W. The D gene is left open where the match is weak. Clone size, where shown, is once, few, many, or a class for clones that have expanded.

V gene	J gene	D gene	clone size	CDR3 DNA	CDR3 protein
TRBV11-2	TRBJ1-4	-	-	TGTGCCAGCAGCCGGGGGCAGGGCGGTGAAAAACTGTTTTTT	CASSRGQGGEKLFF
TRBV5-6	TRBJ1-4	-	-	TGTGCCAGCAGCTTAAGGAGGGGTACAACTAATGAAAAACTGTTTTTT	CASSLRRGTTNEKLFF
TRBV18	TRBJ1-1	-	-	TGTGCCAGCTCACCAGAAGCCCTCTCGGGCGCTTTCTTT	CASSPEALSGAFF
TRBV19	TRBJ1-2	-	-	TGTGCCAGTACCACCCCGGAGGCGTATGGCTACACCTTC	CASTTPEAYGYTF
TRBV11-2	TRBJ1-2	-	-	TGTGCCAGCAGCTTAGGGGGCGGGTCCGATGGCTACACCTTC	CASSLGGGSDGYTF
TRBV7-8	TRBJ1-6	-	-	TGTGCCAGCAGCCTTGATCTTAATTCACCCCTCCACTTT	CASSLDLNSPLHF
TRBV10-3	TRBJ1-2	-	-	TGTGCCATCAGTGAGCAGCAAATTAACTATGGCTACACCTTC	CAISEQQINYGYTF
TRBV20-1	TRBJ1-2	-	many	TGCAGTGCTAGTTCCAGTAGAGGCTACACCTTC	CSASSSRGYTF
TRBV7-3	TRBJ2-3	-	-	TGTGCCAGCAGCTACGGTTCCGGCACAGATACGCAGTATTTT	CASSYGSGTDTQYF
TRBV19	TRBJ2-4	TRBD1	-	TGTGCCAGTTCCCGGACAGGGGACCCCTTTGTAGCCAAAAACATTCAGTACTTC	CASSRTGDPFVAKNIQYF
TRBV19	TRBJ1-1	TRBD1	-	TGTGCCAGTAGTCCCGGGACAGGAGTGAACACTGAAGCTTTCTTT	CASSPGTGVNTEAFF
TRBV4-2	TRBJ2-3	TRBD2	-	TGTGCCAGCAGCCTAAACAAGTTGTGGGAGTTGGATAGCGGGTTCGAGAGTGGCACAGATACGCAGTATTTT	CASSLNKLWELDSGFESGTDTQYF
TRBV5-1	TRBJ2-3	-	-	TGCGCCAGCAGCCTTCGGATGGGAGATACGCAGTATTTT	CASSLRMGDTQYF
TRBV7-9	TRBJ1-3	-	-	TGTGCCAGCAGCTTAGCCGACCCATCGCCCACTGGAAACACCATATATTTT	CASSLADPSPTGNTIYF
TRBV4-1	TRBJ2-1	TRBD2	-	TGCGCCAGCAGCCTCGGGATAGCGGGAGGAGATGAGCAGTTCTTC	CASSLGIAGGDEQFF
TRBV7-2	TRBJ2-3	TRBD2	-	TGTGCCAGCAGCCCCCCGGGGGGGGGCACAGATACGCAGTATTTT	CASSPPGGGTDTQYF
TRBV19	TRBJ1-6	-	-	TGTGCCAGTAGTTGGAGCTCCTATAATTCACCCCTCCACTTT	CASSWSSYNSPLHF
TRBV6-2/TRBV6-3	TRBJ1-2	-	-	TGTGCCAGCAGTTTCGGGACGGGTACTAACTATGGCTACACCTTC	CASSFGTGTNYGYTF
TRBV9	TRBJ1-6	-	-	TGTGCCAGCAGCGTACTGGGCAGGGATGGTTCACCCCTCCACTTT	CASSVLGRDGSPLHF
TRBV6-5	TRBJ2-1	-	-	TGTGCCAGCAGCGGACTCCCCTTACTAAATGAGCAGTTCTTC	CASSGLPLLNEQFF
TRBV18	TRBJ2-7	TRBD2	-	TGTGCCAGCTCGCCCGGACTAGCTTCGGACGAGCAGTACTTC	CASSPGLASDEQYF
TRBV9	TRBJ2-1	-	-	TGTGCCAGCAGCGTCGGGGCTGGGGCCTACAATGAGCAGTTCTTC	CASSVGAGAYNEQFF
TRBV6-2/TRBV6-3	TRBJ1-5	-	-	TGTGCCAGCAGTGACGTCCTCGTGGAGCCCCAGCATTTT	CASSDVLVEPQHF
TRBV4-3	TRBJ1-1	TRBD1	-	TGCGCCAGCAGCCCAGGGACAGGGAATGCGAACACTGAAGCTTTCTTT	CASSPGTGNANTEAFF
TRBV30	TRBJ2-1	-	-	TGTGCCTGGAGTGTGGGTCAGGGTAATGAGCAGTTCTTC	CAWSVGQGNEQFF
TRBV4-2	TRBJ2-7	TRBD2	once	TGTGCCAGCAGCCAAGATTTGAGCGGGGCGTACTACGAGCAGTACTTC	CASSQDLSGAYYEQYF
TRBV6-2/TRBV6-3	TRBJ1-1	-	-	TGTGCCAGCAGTAAGTTTCGGGGGATTGTGGACACTGAAGCTTTCTTT	CASSKFRGIVDTEAFF
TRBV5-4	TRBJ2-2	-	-	TGTGCCAGCAGTTCCCCGCAAGGGGCCACCGGGGAGCTGTTTTTT	CASSSPQGATGELFF
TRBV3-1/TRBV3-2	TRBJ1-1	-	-	TGTGCCAGCAGCCAAGCCAGGACGAGGAACACTGAAGCTTTCTTT	CASSQARTRNTEAFF
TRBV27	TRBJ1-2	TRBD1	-	TGTGCCAGCAGGGCCTCACAGGGGATCTATGGCTACACCTTC	CASRASQGIYGYTF
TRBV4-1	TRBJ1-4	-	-	TGCGCCAGCAGCCGAGAGAGAGGACAGTCTAATGAAAAACTGTTTTTT	CASSRERGQSNEKLFF
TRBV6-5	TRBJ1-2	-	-	TGTGCCAGCAGTTACGTTGGATCTTCTAACTATGGCTACACCTTC	CASSYVGSSNYGYTF
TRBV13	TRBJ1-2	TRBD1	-	TGTGCCAGCAGCCCCGGACAGGGAGACTATGGCTACACCTTC	CASSPGQGDYGYTF
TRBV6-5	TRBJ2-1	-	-	TGTGCCAGCAGTCCCGGCCTCGGCAATGAGCAGTTCTTC	CASSPGLGNEQFF
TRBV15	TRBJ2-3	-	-	TGTGCCACCAGCAGAGGACCCTCCAGAACACAACTTACGCAGTATTTT	CATSRGPSRTQLTQYF
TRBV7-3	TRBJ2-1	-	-	TGTGCCAGCAGCTTAACTAGCCTCAATGAGCAGTTCTTC	CASSLTSLNEQFF
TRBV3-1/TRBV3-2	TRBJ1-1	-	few	TGTGCCAGCAGCCCAGGTCTCATGAACACTGAAGCTTTCTTT	CASSPGLMNTEAFF
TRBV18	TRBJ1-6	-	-	TGTGCCAGCTCGGCCGTTAGGGAGAATTCACCCCTCCACTTT	CASSAVRENSPLHF
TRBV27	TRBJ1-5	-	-	TGTGCCAGCAGTTTAGCGGACGGTCCTAATCAGCCCCAGCATTTT	CASSLADGPNQPQHF
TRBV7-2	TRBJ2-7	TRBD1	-	TGTGCCAGCAGCTTAGATAGCAGACAGGGGAACGAGCAGTACTTC	CASSLDSRQGNEQYF
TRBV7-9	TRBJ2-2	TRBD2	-	TGTGCCAGCAGCTCCCTCGGGACTAGCGGGAACACCGGGGAGCTGTTTTTT	CASSSLGTSGNTGELFF
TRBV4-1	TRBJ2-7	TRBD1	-	TGCGCCAGCAGCCAAGTGGTGACAGGGCGCTACGAGCAGTACTTC	CASSQVVTGRYEQYF
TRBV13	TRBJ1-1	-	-	TGTGCCAGCAGCTCCCTTGGTAGGAACACTGAAGCTTTCTTT	CASSSLGRNTEAFF
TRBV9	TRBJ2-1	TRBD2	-	TGTGCCAGCAGCGTAGGGCTAGCGGGGGGCCCCTACAATGAGCAGTTCTTC	CASSVGLAGGPYNEQFF
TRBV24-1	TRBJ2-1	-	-	TGTGCCACCAGTGAGCCTAGCGCGGGTCAGAGCTCCTACAATGAGCAGTTCTTC	CATSEPSAGQSSYNEQFF
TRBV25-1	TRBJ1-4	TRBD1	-	TGTGCCAGCAGTCGGACAGGGGTTGAAAAACTGTTTTTT	CASSRTGVEKLFF
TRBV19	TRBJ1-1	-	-	TGTGCCAGTAGTTGGGGCGGGGGATACACTGAAGCTTTCTTT	CASSWGGGYTEAFF
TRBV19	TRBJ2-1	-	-	TGTGCCAGTAGTATACCTCCGGCGACTCGAACAGGGTACAATGAGCAGTTCTTC	CASSIPPATRTGYNEQFF
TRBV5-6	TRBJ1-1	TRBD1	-	TGTGCCAGCAGCCCTACTTCTACAGGGGCGCGCGACACTGAAGCTTTCTTT	CASSPTSTGARDTEAFF